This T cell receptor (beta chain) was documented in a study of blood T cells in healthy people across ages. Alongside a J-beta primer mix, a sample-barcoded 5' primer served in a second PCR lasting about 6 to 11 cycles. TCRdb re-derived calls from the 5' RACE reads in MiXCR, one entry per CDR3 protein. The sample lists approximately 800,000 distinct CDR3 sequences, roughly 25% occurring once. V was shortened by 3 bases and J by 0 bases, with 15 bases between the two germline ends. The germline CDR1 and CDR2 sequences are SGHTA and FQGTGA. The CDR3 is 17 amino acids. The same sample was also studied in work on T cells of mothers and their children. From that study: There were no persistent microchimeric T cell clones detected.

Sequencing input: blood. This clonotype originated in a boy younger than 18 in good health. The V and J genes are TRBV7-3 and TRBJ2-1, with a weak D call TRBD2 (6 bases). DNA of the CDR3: TGTGCCAGCAGCTTGTTAGGGTTGGGAGGCTCCTACAATGAGCAGTTCTTC. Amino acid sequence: CASSLLGLGGSYNEQFF. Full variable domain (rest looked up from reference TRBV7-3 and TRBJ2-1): GAGVSQTPSNKVTEKGKYVELRCDPISGHTALYWYRQSLGQGPEFLIYFQGTGAADDSGLPNDRFFAVRPEGSVSTLKIQRTERGDSAVYLCASSLLGLGGSYNEQFFGPGTRLTVL.